One and the same sample provided the 18 T cell receptor beta chains below, sequenced in a study of blood T cell repertoires in COVID-19. Only in-frame clones appear in the TCRdb table, and some are missing; sequencing was by immunoSEQ multiplex PCR. The table shows around 300,000 clones, with 85% to 90% occurring only once. Sequencing was done on a sample of PBMCs or T cells enriched from blood (not recorded which). These receptors were collected from a woman in her sixties or seventies who had recovered from COVID-19.

This clone appeared once. J is TRBJ2-5 and V is TRBV5-1; 8 nucleotides line up with TRBD2. The junction had 7 bases not matched to a gene; V was cut back by 1 base and J by 2 bases. Germline loops: CDR1 SGHRS, CDR2 YFSETQ. The CDR3 totals 16 residues. CDR3 sequence (DNA): TGCGCCAGCAGCTTGTCCGCGGGAGGAATTCAAGAGACCCAGTACTTC. It encodes CASSLSAGGIQETQYF.

V and J are TRBV19 and TRBJ1-2, with TRBD1 matching 9 bases. Losses at the gene ends were 4 bases for V and 6 bases for J; bases not matched to a gene: 3. Germline V CDR1 and CDR2: LNHDA, SQIVND (reference sequence). This CDR3 contains 13 residues. CDR3 nucleotides: TGTGCCAGTAGTACGGGACAGGGCAATGGCTACACCTTC. It yields the protein CASSTGQGNGYTF.

The V and J genes are TRBV19 and TRBJ2-3; D not certain. CDR3 length equals 15 residues. Germline V gives CDR1 LNHDA, CDR2 SQIVND (reference sequence). The V gene lost 6 bases and the J gene lost 0 bases, with 13 bases spanning the gap. The CDR3 DNA is TGTGCCAGTAGGACGGCTACGACTAGCACAGATACGCAGTATTTT. Translation gives CASRTATTSTDTQYF.

The chain combines TRBV28 with TRBJ2-1, with 11 bases lining up with TRBD2. J gave up 0 bases and V 6 bases, and 7 bases lay outside the gene matches. Germline V CDR1 and CDR2: MDHEN, SYDVKM. This CDR3 has 17 amino acids. The CDR3 region is CASSRGTSGSSYNEQFF. CDR3 in DNA: TGTGCCAGCAGCCGAGGGACTAGCGGTAGCTCCTACAATGAGCAGTTCTTC.

V and J are TRBV6-5 and TRBJ1-2; D is possibly TRBD1 (6 bases). This CDR3 region has 14 residues. Trimming pared 2 bases from V and 0 bases from J, leaving 7 bases between. CDR1 is MNHEY, CDR2 SVGAGI, per germline. The CDR3 nucleotides are TGTGCCAGCAGTTACCAGGGGACTAACTATGGCTACACCTTC. This sequence encodes CASSYQGTNYGYTF.

This rearrangement joins TRBV6-4 to TRBJ1-5; 8 bases match TRBD1. Per the germline V gene, CDR1 is MRHNA and CDR2 is SNTAGT. Trimming cost V 9 bases and J 2 bases; bases outside gene matches: 18. The CDR3 has 18 residues. Here the CDR3 reads CARRYEIGQGHGNQPQHF. CDR3 DNA: TGTGCCAGACGCTACGAAATCGGACAGGGTCATGGCAATCAGCCCCAGCATTTT.

The V gene is TRBV28, the J gene TRBJ1-2, with 9 nucleotides matching TRBD1. The J segment lost 7 bases and the V segment lost 10 bases, leaving 7 bases of the junction unmatched. The CDR3 sequence is 12 residues long. CDR1 and CDR2 from the germline V gene are MDHEN and SYDVKM. The CDR3 sequence is CATDDRGFGYTF. The CDR3 coding sequence is TGTGCCACCGACGACAGGGGGTTTGGCTACACCTTC.

The V gene is TRBV9, the J gene TRBJ2-4; possibly TRBD2 for D (5 bases). The V end lost 4 bases, the J end lost 8 bases, and 16 bases lay between the germline ends. The CDR3 totals 14 residues. Germline V lookup: CDR1 SGDLS, CDR2 YYNGEE. The CDR3 DNA sequence: TGTGCCAGCAGCCCAAGCGGAGGAAGTGACATTCAGTACTTC. It encodes CASSPSGGSDIQYF.

The CDR3 reads CASSASGTHKNIQYF. In DNA form, the CDR3 reads TGTGCCAGCAGCGCCTCAGGGACACACAAAAACATTCAGTACTTC. The chain is built from TRBV9 and TRBJ2-4; D is perhaps TRBD1 (6 bases). The length of the CDR3 is 15 residues. Trimming stripped 3 bases from V and 3 bases from J, with 13 bases between. Germline lookup yields CDR1 SGDLS and CDR2 YYNGEE.

V usage is TRBV5-1 and J usage is TRBJ2-3; a possible D gene is TRBD2 (5 bases). Trimming took off 6 bases at V and 5 bases at J, with 16 bases between the two ends. The CDR3 contains 14 residues. Germline V gene lookup returns CDR1 SGHRS and CDR2 YFSETQ. The CDR3 loop is CASTPFPGEDTQYF. The CDR3 DNA follows: TGCGCCAGCACCCCCTTCCCCGGGGAAGATACGCAGTATTTT.

This sequence joins TRBV2 and TRBJ1-2; D gene uncertain. Germline-derived CDR1 and CDR2 are SNHLY and FYNNEI. The CDR3 is made up of 14 amino acids. Deletions cut 3 bases from V and 9 bases from J, with 17 bases between. This CDR3 is CASSETTTEIRYTF. The CDR3 DNA reads TGTGCCAGCAGTGAGACAACCACCGAGATACGCTACACCTTC.

V and J are TRBV6-1 and TRBJ1-6; 9 positions agree with TRBD1. The CDR3 is 19 residues long. J gave up 4 bases and V 3 bases, and 13 bases lay outside the gene matches. Germline CDR1 reads MNHNS; CDR2 reads SASEGT. This CDR3 is CASSDLLDRGEPYNSPLHF. CDR3 DNA sequence: TGTGCCAGCAGTGATCTTCTCGACAGGGGGGAACCTTATAATTCACCCCTCCACTTT.

This chain connects TRBV10-3 to TRBJ2-6; D is unclear. The germline V and J ends were trimmed by 0 bases and 0 bases, with 9 bases remaining between them. Per germline, CDR1 ENHRY and CDR2 SYGVKD. The CDR3 is 17 residues long. CDR3 residues: CAISESHRSSGANVLTF. As DNA, the CDR3 is TGTGCCATCAGTGAGTCCCACAGAAGCTCTGGGGCCAACGTCCTGACTTTC.

The chain carries TRBV6-5 and TRBJ2-7; 12 bases map to TRBD1. Looked up from germline, CDR1 is MNHEY and CDR2 is SVGAGI. This CDR3 is 15 amino acids long. Trimming cost V 5 bases and J 6 bases; bases outside gene matches: 8. The DNA of the CDR3 is TGTGCCAGCAGTCTACCGGGACAGGGGGCGGGCGAGCAGTACTTC. This translates into CASSLPGQGAGEQYF.

Points on this clone: The CDR3 carries no conserved terminal phenylalanine or tryptophan, so it likely arises from a read error. It is unclear where the CDR3 begins or ends on the DNA, so no DNA is shown, and the CDR3 is as TCRdb lists it. The rearrangement joins TRBV5-1 to TRBJ2-2; no check of the table's D call, TRBD2, against the DNA was made. The germline V gene has CDR1 SGHRS and CDR2 YFSETQ. From its first to its last residue, the CDR3 has 8 amino acids. This CDR3 is CASSIGGD.

This clone was seen just once. DNA of the CDR3: TGTGCCAGCAGCCCCAACCTGGTACTCAACCAAGAGACCCAGTACTTC. Protein product: CASSPNLVLNQETQYF. J is TRBJ2-5 and V is TRBV7-2; D remains ambiguous. Germline CDR1 is SGHTA and CDR2 is FQGNSA. V lost 5 bases and J lost 0, with 16 bases in between. The CDR3 has 16 residues.

V and J are TRBV7-3 and TRBJ2-7; the match to TRBD1 covers 10 bases. The V and J ends lost 5 bases and 5 bases, in that order; junction bases with no gene match: 3. CDR3 length: 13 amino acids. Germline loops: CDR1 SGHTA, CDR2 FQGTGA. The CDR3 coding sequence is TGTGCCAGCAGCGAGGGACAGGGGAACGAGCAGTACTTC. The encoded protein is CASSEGQGNEQYF.

The chain links TRBV19 to TRBJ1-2; the match to TRBD1 covers 7 bases. V was pared by 5 bases and J by 8 bases, with 11 bases of the junction left unmatched. The CDR3 runs 14 residues. CDR1 is LNHDA, CDR2 SQIVND, per germline (reference sequence). In nucleotides, the CDR3 is TGTGCCAGTAGTGTACCCGGACAGGTGCGGGGCTACACCTTC. This translates into CASSVPGQVRGYTF.